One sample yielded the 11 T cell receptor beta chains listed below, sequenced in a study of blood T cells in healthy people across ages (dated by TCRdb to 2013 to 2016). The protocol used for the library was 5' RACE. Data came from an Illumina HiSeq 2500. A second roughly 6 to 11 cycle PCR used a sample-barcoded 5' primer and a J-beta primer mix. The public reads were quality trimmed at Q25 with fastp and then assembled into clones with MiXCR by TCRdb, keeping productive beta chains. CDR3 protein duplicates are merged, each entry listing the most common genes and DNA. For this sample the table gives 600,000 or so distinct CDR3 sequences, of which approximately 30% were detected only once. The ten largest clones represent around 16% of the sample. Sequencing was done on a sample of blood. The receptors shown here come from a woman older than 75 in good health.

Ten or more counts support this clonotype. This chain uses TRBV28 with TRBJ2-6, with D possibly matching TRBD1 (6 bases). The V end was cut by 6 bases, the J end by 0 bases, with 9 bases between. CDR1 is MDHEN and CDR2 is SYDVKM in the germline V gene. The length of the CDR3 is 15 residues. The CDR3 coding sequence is TGTGCCAGCAGGACCAGGGGCTCTGGGGCCAACGTCCTGACTTTC. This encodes CASRTRGSGANVLTF.

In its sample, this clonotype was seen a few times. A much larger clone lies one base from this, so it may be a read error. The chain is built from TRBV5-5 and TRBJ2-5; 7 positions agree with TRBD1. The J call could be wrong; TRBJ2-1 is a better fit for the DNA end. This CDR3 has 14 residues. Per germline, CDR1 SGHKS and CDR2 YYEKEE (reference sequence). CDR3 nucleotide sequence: TGTGCCAGCAGCTCTAACAGGGGTCAAGAGACCCAGTTCTTC. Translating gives CASSSNRGQETQFF.

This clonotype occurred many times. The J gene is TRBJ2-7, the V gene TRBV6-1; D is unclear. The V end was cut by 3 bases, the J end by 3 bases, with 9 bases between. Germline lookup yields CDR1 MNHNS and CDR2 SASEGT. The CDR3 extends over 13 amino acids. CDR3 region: CASSDVPGYEQYF. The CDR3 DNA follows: TGTGCCAGCAGTGACGTACCGGGCTACGAGCAGTACTTC.

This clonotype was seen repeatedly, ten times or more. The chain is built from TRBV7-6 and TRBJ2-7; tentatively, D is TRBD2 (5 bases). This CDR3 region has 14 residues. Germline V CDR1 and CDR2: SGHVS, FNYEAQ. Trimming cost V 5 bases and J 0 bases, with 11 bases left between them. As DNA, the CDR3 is TGTGCCAGCAGCAGGGAGCAGACCTCCTACGAGCAGTACTTC. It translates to CASSREQTSYEQYF.

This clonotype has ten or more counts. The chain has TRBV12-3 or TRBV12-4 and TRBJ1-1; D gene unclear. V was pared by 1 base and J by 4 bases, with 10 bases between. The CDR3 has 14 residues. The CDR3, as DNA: TGTGCCAGCAGTTTAGGGTCGCCAGGCACTGAAGCTTTCTTT. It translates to CASSLGSPGTEAFF.

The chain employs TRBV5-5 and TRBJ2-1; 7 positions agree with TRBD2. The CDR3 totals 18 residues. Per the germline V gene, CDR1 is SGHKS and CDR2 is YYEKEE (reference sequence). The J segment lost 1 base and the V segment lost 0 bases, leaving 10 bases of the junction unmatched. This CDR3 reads CASSLVRGDDGSYNEQFF. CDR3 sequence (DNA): TGTGCCAGCAGCTTGGTCCGGGGGGATGATGGGTCCTACAATGAGCAGTTCTTC.

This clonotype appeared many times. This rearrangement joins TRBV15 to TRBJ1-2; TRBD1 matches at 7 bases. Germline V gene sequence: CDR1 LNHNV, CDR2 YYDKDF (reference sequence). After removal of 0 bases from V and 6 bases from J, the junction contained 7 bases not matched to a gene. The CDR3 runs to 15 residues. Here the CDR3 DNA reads TGTGCCACCAGCAGAGATATCGCAGGGGGTAATGGCTACACCTTC. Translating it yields CATSRDIAGGNGYTF.

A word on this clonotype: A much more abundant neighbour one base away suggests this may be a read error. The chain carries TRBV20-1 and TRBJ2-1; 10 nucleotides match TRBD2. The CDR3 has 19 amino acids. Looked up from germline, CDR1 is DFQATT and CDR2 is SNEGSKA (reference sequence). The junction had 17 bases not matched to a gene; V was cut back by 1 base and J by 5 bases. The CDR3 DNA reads TGCAGTGCTAGAGTGTTCGAGGGAAGAGCGGGGGGGGCCCACAATGAGCAGTTCTTC. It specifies CSARVFEGRAGGAHNEQFF.

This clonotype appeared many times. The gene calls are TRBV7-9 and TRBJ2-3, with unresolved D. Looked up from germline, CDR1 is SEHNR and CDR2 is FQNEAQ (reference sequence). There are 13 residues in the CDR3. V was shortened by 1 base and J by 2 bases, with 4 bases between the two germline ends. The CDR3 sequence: CASSLGATDTQYF. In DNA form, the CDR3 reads TGTGCCAGCAGCTTAGGGGCCACAGATACGCAGTATTTT.

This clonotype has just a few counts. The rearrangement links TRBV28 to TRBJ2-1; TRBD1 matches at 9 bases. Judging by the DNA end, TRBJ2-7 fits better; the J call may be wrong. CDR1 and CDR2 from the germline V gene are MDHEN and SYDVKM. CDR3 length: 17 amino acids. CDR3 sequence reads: CASSSSGTGRSYNEQYF. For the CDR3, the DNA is TGTGCCAGCAGTTCTTCCGGGACAGGGCGGTCCTACAATGAGCAGTACTTC.

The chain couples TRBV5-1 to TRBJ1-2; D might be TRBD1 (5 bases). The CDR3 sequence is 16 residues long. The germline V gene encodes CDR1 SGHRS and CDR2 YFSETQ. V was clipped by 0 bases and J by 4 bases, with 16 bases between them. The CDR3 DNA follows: TGCGCCAGCAGCTTGGGCCTCTCGGGACGGCTCTATGGCTACACCTTC. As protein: CASSLGLSGRLYGYTF.